The entry that follows covers one T cell receptor beta chain sequence. The sample belongs to a study of blood T cells in healthy people across ages. PBMCs, at least 6 million per sample, were isolated. Trimming at V came to 2 bases and at J to 8 bases, leaving 13 bases not matched to a gene. Germline CDR1 and CDR2: DFQATT and SNEGSKA (reference sequence). The CDR3 sequence is 18 residues long. Through a sample-barcoded 5' primer and a J-beta primer mix, a second PCR was run for roughly 6 to 12 cycles. A single record per CDR3 protein comes from TCRdb applying MiXCR to the 5' RACE reads. The table lists hundreds of thousands of distinct CDR3 sequences, less than 25% of them singletons, with 8.7% in the top ten. These data also formed part of another study, on T cells of mothers and their children. That source notes: Nine systemically healthy Caucasian donors: three mothers, six children.

The chain links TRBV20-1 to TRBJ2-1, with TRBD2 matching over 15 bases. The clonotype comes from a boy between 5 and 17 years old in good health. The sample taken for sequencing was blood. CDR3 DNA: TGCAGTGCTAGATCTGCCCGGACTAGCGGGGGGGAGATAGATGAGCAGTTCTTC. As protein: CSARSARTSGGEIDEQFF.